Below are 21 T cell receptor beta chains sequenced from a single sample in a study of HIV-infected patients and healthy controls. Alpha and beta constant-region primers primed reverse transcription of around 500 ng RNA. Separate chain-specific third strand synthesis with multiplexing indices produced the alpha and beta libraries. TCRdb itself ran the 5' RACE reads through MiXCR, one entry per CDR3 protein. Among 11,000 to 15,000 distinct CDR3 sequences listed, around 9% were seen once. Whole blood was used without fractionation, so all unsorted peripheral T cells were included. Sequenced sample: blood. These receptors were collected from an adult in good health.

This clonotype was recorded at least ten times. The chain employs TRBV6-5 and TRBJ2-3; TRBD1 or TRBD2 may be the D gene (5 bases each). Germline-derived CDR1 and CDR2 are MNHEY and SVGAGI. Between the trimmed V and J ends, which lost 7 bases and 4 bases, there was a span of 12 bases. CDR3 size: 13 residues. CDR3 sequence reads: CASTRDGADTQYF. CDR3 coding DNA: TGTGCCAGCACTAGGGACGGCGCAGATACGCAGTATTTT.

This clonotype appeared many times. The chain couples TRBV10-3 to TRBJ2-3; TRBD2 aligns across 9 bases. Unmatched junction bases numbered 5, after V lost 3 bases and J lost 4 bases. This CDR3 contains 15 residues. Germline-derived CDR1 and CDR2 are ENHRY and SYGVKD. The CDR3 nucleotides are TGTGCCATCAGTGAACTCTTAGCGGGAGCAGATACGCAGTATTTT. This encodes CAISELLAGADTQYF.

The table lists this clonotype with many counts. The chain couples TRBV7-3 to TRBJ2-3, with D maybe TRBD2 (7 bases). Germline-derived CDR1 and CDR2 are SGHTA and FQGTGA. The CDR3 totals 17 residues. The germline V and J ends were trimmed by 2 bases and 2 bases, with 17 bases remaining between them. The DNA for the CDR3 is TGTGCCAGCAGCTTACGGCCCCCGGGGGGCCCCACAGATACGCAGTATTTT. It is translated as CASSLRPPGGPTDTQYF.

This clonotype was recorded a few times. The V and J genes are TRBV7-2 and TRBJ1-2, with 7 bases aligning to TRBD1. The germline CDR1 and CDR2 sequences are SGHTA and FQGNSA. The junction had 8 bases not matched to a gene; V was cut back by 3 bases and J by 4 bases. The length of the CDR3 is 15 residues. Here the CDR3 DNA reads TGTGCCAGCAGCTTTCCAGGGGGAGGCAGCTATGGCTACACCTTC. Amino acids: CASSFPGGGSYGYTF.

This clonotype has at least ten counts. The gene calls are TRBV18 and TRBJ2-1; possible D gene TRBD1, 5 bases. Trimming left V 6 bases short and J 5 bases short, with 11 bases between. This CDR3 region has 13 residues. Looked up from germline, CDR1 is KGHSH and CDR2 is LQKENI. CDR3 region: CASSQDSNNEQFF. CDR3 DNA sequence: TGTGCCAGCTCGCAAGACAGTAACAATGAGCAGTTCTTC.

In its sample, this clonotype was seen many times. The gene calls are TRBV7-6 and TRBJ2-1; D tentatively reads TRBD1 or TRBD2 (5 bases each). The CDR3 spans 12 residues. Per the germline V gene, CDR1 is SGHVS and CDR2 is FNYEAQ. Between the trimmed V and J ends, which lost 8 bases and 5 bases, there was a span of 10 bases. The chain's CDR3 is CASEGSDNEQFF. The CDR3 DNA sequence: TGTGCCAGCGAGGGGTCTGACAATGAGCAGTTCTTC.

This clonotype was observed at least ten times. The chain links TRBV6-5 to TRBJ2-6; D gene ambiguous. The CDR3 sequence is 12 residues long. The germline CDR1 and CDR2 sequences are MNHEY and SVGAGI. V dropped 6 bases and J dropped 0 bases, with 0 bases sitting between them. This chain's CDR3 is CASSSGANVLTF. DNA for the CDR3: TGTGCCAGCAGCTCTGGGGCCAACGTCCTGACTTTC.

Many counts were recorded for this clonotype. The V gene is TRBV27, the J gene TRBJ2-7, with 7 bases that match TRBD2. The germline gives CDR1 MNHEY, CDR2 SMNVEV (reference sequence). The CDR3 is made up of 15 amino acids. V lost 8 bases and J lost 4; bases outside the gene matches: 14. The CDR3 region has the DNA TGTGCCAGCGCGGCCGGACGGACTAGTGCGTACGAGCAGTACTTC. The encoded protein is CASAAGRTSAYEQYF.

The chain combines TRBV7-9 with TRBJ2-1; 11 positions agree with TRBD2. This CDR3 spans 17 amino acids. CDR1 and CDR2 from the germline V gene are SEHNR and FQNEAQ (reference sequence). V trimming: 5 bases; J trimming: 9 bases; junction bases outside the gene matches: 15. CDR3 protein: CASSPELAGASRSEQFF. The CDR3 DNA is TGTGCCAGCAGCCCAGAACTAGCGGGAGCTTCTCGGAGTGAGCAGTTCTTC.

In this sample, this clonotype turned up once. The rearrangement links TRBV11-2 to TRBJ2-6; no clear D gene. Germline V lookup: CDR1 SGHAT, CDR2 FQNNGV. CDR3 length: 15 amino acids. Deletions cut 5 bases from V and 0 bases from J, with 8 bases between. CDR3 loop: CASSEFNSGANVLTF. The CDR3, as DNA: TGTGCCAGCAGCGAATTCAACTCTGGGGCCAACGTCCTGACTTTC.

This clonotype was seen ten or more times. V is TRBV3-1 and J is TRBJ1-5, with a tentative D call TRBD1 (5 bases). The CDR3 spans 16 residues. V was trimmed by 1 base and J by 3 bases, leaving 13 bases between them. Germline CDR1 reads LGHDT; CDR2 reads YNNKEL (reference sequence). The CDR3 is CASSQGGRADNQPQHF. The CDR3 DNA reads as TGTGCCAGCAGCCAAGGGGGCAGGGCTGACAATCAGCCCCAGCATTTT.

This clonotype was observed at least ten times. V gene TRBV2 combines with J gene TRBJ1-5, with TRBD1 matching over 7 bases. Germline V lookup: CDR1 SNHLY, CDR2 FYNNEI. This CDR3 has 15 residues. V was pared by 4 bases and J by 9 bases, with 12 bases of the junction left unmatched. The CDR3 is CASSATGMASGPQHF. The CDR3 nucleotides are TGTGCCAGCAGTGCGACAGGGATGGCTTCGGGGCCCCAGCATTTT. Full variable domain (missing parts from reference TRBV2 and TRBJ1-5): EPEVTQTPSHQVTQMGQEVILRCVPISNHLYFYWYRQILGQKVEFLVSFYNNEISEKSEIFDDQFSVERPDGSNFTLKIRSTKLEDSAMYFCASSATGMASGPQHFGDGTRLSIL.

This chain uses TRBV4-2 with TRBJ2-1; 9 positions match TRBD2. The CDR3 spans 15 residues. Germline V gene lookup returns CDR1 LGHNA and CDR2 YNFKEQ. V shed 1 base and J 8 bases; nucleotides not matched to a gene: 6. The CDR3 spells CASSQGDAGGDEQFF. The CDR3 region has the DNA TGTGCCAGCAGCCAAGGGGACGCGGGGGGGGATGAGCAGTTCTTC.

In this sample, this clonotype is medium-sized. The CDR3: CASSRYGTANTGELFF. The DNA for the CDR3 is TGTGCCAGCAGTCGTTACGGGACAGCGAACACCGGGGAGCTGTTTTTT. This rearrangement joins TRBV27 to TRBJ2-2, with TRBD1 identical over 7 bases. This CDR3 contains 16 residues. J gave up 0 bases and V 5 bases, and 6 bases lay outside the gene matches. The germline V gene has CDR1 MNHEY and CDR2 SMNVEV (reference sequence).

This clonotype is medium-sized in the sample. At one of its ends the junction is not consistent with the germline gene, which may arise from a read error. CDR3 region: CASSEGSSTDTQYF. In DNA form, the CDR3 reads TGTGCCAGCAGTGAGGGGTCTAGCACCGATACGCAGTATTTT. The V call is TRBV6-4, the J call TRBJ2-3; a possible D gene is TRBD2 (5 bases). Germline loops: CDR1 MRHNA, CDR2 SNTAGT. The CDR3 covers 14 residues.

Judged by abundance, this clonotype is medium-sized. The chain has TRBV2 and TRBJ2-3; no definite D call. This CDR3 region has 12 residues. The V gene's germline CDR1 is SNHLY and CDR2 FYNNEI. Trimming left V 6 bases short and J 2 bases short, with 6 bases between. In nucleotides, the CDR3 is TGTGCCAGCAGGGTAACCACAGATACGCAGTATTTT. This sequence encodes CASRVTTDTQYF. Filled out from reference TRBV2 and TRBJ2-3, the complete variable domain reads EPEVTQTPSHQVTQMGQEVILRCVPISNHLYFYWYRQILGQKVEFLVSFYNNEISEKSEIFDDQFSVERPDGSNFTLKIRSTKLEDSAMYFCASRVTTDTQYFGPGTRLTVL.

This clonotype was seen ten or more times. The J gene is TRBJ1-5, the V gene TRBV18; D unclear. CDR1 and CDR2 (germline): KGHSH, LQKENI. The CDR3 extends over 14 amino acids. V lost 6 bases, J lost 0 bases, and 9 bases lay in between. The CDR3 nucleotides are TGTGCCAGCTCGCCGGGCCTTAGCAATCAGCCCCAGCATTTT. This gives the protein CASSPGLSNQPQHF.

This clonotype is termed medium-sized. The chain is built from TRBV6-2 or TRBV6-3 and TRBJ2-1; 7 nucleotides align to TRBD2. Trimming took 5 bases from V and 9 from J; bases not matched to a gene: 13. The CDR3 consists of 15 residues. In germline, CDR1 is MNHEY, CDR2 SVGEGT. Written as DNA, the CDR3 is TGTGCCAGCAGTACGGGACTAATGGGCGGGACTGAGCAGTTCTTC. Translating gives CASSTGLMGGTEQFF.

This clonotype was seen ten or more times. The rearrangement links TRBV7-9 to TRBJ1-2, with D tentatively TRBD1 (6 bases). Germline V lookup: CDR1 SEHNR, CDR2 FQNEAQ (reference sequence). The CDR3 consists of 14 residues. The V end was cut by 3 bases, the J end by 3 bases, with 11 bases between. CDR3 in DNA: TGTGCCAGCAGCTTTCTTTCAGGGGACTATGGCTACACCTTC. This translates into CASSFLSGDYGYTF.

In this sample, this clonotype is medium-sized (0.01 to 0.1%). This chain connects TRBV18 to TRBJ2-7; D may be TRBD1 or TRBD2 (5 bases each). Trimming pared 6 bases from V and 3 bases from J, leaving 15 bases between. Per germline, CDR1 KGHSH and CDR2 LQKENI. This CDR3 contains 14 residues. CDR3 DNA: TGTGCCAGCTCCCACGGGGCGTCGTACTACGAGCAGTACTTC. Translated: CASSHGASYYEQYF.

This clonotype was detected many times. The V call is TRBV7-2, the J call TRBJ2-2, with 8 bases that match TRBD2. The CDR3 spans 19 residues. The V gene's germline CDR1 is SGHTA and CDR2 FQGNSA. The V segment lost 4 bases and the J segment 0 bases; nucleotides outside the gene matches: 13. The CDR3 DNA sequence: TGTGCCAGCAGCTCATCGGGGGGGCACTACGTAACGAACACCGGGGAGCTGTTTTTT. Translation gives CASSSSGGHYVTNTGELFF. Looking up the rest from reference TRBV7-2 and TRBJ2-2 gives the full variable domain: GAGVSQSPSNKVTEKGKDVELRCDPISGHTALYWYRQSLGQGLEFLIYFQGNSAPDKSGLPSDRFSAERTGGSVSTLTIQRTQQEDSAVYLCASSSSGGHYVTNTGELFFGEGSRLTVL.